Listed below are T cell receptor beta chains from one sample, sequenced in a study of vaccination and CD4 T cells after COVID-19. TCRdb ran MiXCR on the PCR reads and lists one entry per CDR3 protein. Of roughly 15,000 distinct CDR3 sequences detected, approximately 30% appear once; the ten largest clones hold roughly 15%. For these TCRs, the target antigens are not known. Sequences were obtained from cultured CD4+ T cells from blood. The receptors stem from a human donor with COVID-19. Both conserved end residues are part of each CDR3. The D gene is left open where the match is weak. Only some rows state a clone size, as once, few, many or a class for expanded clones.

J,size,D,V,CDR3,DNA
TRBJ1-2,few,TRBD1,TRBV12-3/TRBV12-4,CASNDRGLYGYTF,TGTGCCAGCAACGACAGGGGTCTTTATGGCTACACCTTC
TRBJ1-1,NA,TRBD1,TRBV10-1,CASSEFGQGSNTEAFF,TGCGCCAGCAGTGAGTTCGGACAGGGCTCGAACACTGAAGCTTTCTTT
TRBJ2-1,NA,NA,TRBV6-5,CASSYREQGEQFF,TGTGCCAGCAGTTACCGGGAACAGGGTGAGCAGTTCTTC
TRBJ1-6,few,NA,TRBV2,CASSSDKFFGPLHF,TGTGCCAGCAGTTCGGACAAATTCTTCGGCCCCCTCCACTTT
TRBJ1-3,few,TRBD1,TRBV20-1,CSAGEGQGILSGNTIYF,TGCAGTGCTGGGGAGGGACAGGGGATACTCTCTGGAAACACCATATATTTT
TRBJ1-4,once,NA,TRBV9,CASSVTMSTNEKLFF,TGTGCCAGCAGCGTAACCATGTCAACTAATGAAAAACTGTTTTTT
TRBJ2-1,NA,TRBD1,TRBV4-2,CASSLEGGRYNEQFF,TGTGCCAGCAGCCTCGAAGGGGGCAGGTACAATGAGCAGTTCTTC
TRBJ1-2,NA,NA,TRBV6-4,CASRSEGGKNYGYTF,TGTGCCAGCAGGTCTGAAGGGGGAAAAAACTATGGCTACACCTTC
TRBJ1-4,once,NA,TRBV24-1,CATSDADSATNEKLFF,TGTGCCACCAGTGATGCGGACAGCGCAACTAATGAAAAACTGTTTTTT
TRBJ1-6,few,TRBD1,TRBV20-1,CSAEDRFYNSPLHF,TGCAGTGCGGAGGACAGGTTCTATAATTCACCCCTCCACTTT
TRBJ1-1,NA,TRBD1,TRBV2,CASARDRGDTEALF,TGTGCCAGCGCTAGAGACAGGGGAGACACTGAAGCTTTGTTT
TRBJ2-4,NA,TRBD2,TRBV20-1,CSASQASGVSNIQYF,TGCAGTGCTAGTCAGGCTAGCGGGGTTTCAAACATTCAGTACTTC
TRBJ1-6,NA,NA,TRBV6-1,CASTATFRNSPLHF,TGTGCCAGCACGGCGACATTTCGGAATTCACCCCTCCACTTT
TRBJ2-5,few,NA,TRBV18,CASSPRGETQYF,TGTGCCAGCTCACCGAGGGGAGAGACCCAGTACTTC